This TCR beta chain was found in a study of blood T cells in healthy people across ages. Combining a sample-barcoded 5' primer with a J-beta primer mix, a second PCR ran for roughly 7 to 11 cycles. MiXCR, run by TCRdb on the 5' RACE reads, gives a single entry per CDR3 protein. There are roughly 1,500,000 distinct CDR3 sequences in the sample; roughly 32% occur only once, and about 11% lies in the top ten. The V and J ends lost 0 bases and 8 bases, in that order; junction bases with no gene match: 6. The germline V gene encodes CDR1 DFQATT and CDR2 SNEGSKA (reference sequence). This CDR3 has 16 amino acids.

Sequencing was carried out using blood. The chain has TRBV20-1 and TRBJ2-2; 13 bases agree with TRBD2. The sequence derives from a woman aged 25-40 years in good health. CDR3 sequence: CSARDPGLAGWGELFF. CDR3 nucleotides: TGCAGTGCTAGAGACCCGGGACTAGCGGGATGGGGGGAGCTGTTTTTT.